A few counts support the clone carrying this T cell receptor beta chain. These data belong to a study of beta chain features in type 1 diabetes. Germline V gene lookup returns CDR1 MDHEN and CDR2 SYDVKM. The length of the CDR3 is 13 residues. V was cut by 5 bases and J by 0 bases, with 7 bases left in between. cDNA synthesis used the whole RNA isolate, giving expressed TCRB sequences. Assay used: immunoSEQ multiplex PCR; TCRdb lists only in-frame clones, some missing. The sample gives 150,000 to 190,000 clones, 11% of which show up once; roughly 2% is in the top ten. The V call is TRBV28, the J call TRBJ1-1; D is unresolved. This TCR was sampled from a man between 18 and 29 years old in good health. Sequenced input: central memory CD4+ T cells from blood. In DNA form, the CDR3 reads TGTGCCAGCAGTCCCACGATGAACACTGAAGCTTTCTTT. It translates to CASSPTMNTEAFF.